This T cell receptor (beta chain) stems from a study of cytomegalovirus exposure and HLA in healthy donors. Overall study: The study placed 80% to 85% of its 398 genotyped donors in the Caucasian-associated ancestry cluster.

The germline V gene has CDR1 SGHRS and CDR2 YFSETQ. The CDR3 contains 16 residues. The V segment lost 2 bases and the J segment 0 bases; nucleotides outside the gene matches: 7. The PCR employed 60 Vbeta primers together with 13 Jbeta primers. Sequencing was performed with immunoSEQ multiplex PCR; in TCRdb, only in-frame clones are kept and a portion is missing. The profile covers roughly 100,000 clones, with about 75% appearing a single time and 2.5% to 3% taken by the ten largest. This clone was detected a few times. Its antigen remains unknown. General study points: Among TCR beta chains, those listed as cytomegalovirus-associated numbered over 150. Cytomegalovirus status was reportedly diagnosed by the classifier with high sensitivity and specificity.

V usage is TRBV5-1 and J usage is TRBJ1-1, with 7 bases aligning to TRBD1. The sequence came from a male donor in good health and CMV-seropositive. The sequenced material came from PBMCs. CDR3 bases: TGCGCCAGCAGCTTACCCAGGGGGATGATGAACACTGAAGCTTTCTTT. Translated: CASSLPRGMMNTEAFF.